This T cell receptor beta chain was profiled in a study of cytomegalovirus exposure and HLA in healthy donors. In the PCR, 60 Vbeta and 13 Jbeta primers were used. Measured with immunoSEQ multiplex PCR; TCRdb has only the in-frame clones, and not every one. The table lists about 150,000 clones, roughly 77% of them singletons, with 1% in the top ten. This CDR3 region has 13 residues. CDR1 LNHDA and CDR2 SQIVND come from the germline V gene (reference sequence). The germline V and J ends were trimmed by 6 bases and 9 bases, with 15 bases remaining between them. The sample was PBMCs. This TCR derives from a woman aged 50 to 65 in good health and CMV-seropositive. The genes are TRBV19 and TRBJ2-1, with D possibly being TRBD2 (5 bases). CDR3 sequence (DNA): TGTGCCAGTAGGCGGACTGCCGGCGGTGAGCAGTTCTTC. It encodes CASRRTAGGEQFF.